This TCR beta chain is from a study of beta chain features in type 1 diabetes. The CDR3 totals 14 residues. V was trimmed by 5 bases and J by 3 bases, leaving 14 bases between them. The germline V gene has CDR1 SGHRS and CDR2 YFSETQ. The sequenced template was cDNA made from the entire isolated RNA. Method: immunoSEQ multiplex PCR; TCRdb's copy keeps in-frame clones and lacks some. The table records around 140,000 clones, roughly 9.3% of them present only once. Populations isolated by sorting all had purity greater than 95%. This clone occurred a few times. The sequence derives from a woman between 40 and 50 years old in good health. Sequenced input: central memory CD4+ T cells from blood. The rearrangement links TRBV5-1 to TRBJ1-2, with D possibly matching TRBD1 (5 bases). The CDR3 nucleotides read TGCGCCAGCAGAGCTGCGGGGACGGACTATGGCTACACCTTC. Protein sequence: CASRAAGTDYGYTF.